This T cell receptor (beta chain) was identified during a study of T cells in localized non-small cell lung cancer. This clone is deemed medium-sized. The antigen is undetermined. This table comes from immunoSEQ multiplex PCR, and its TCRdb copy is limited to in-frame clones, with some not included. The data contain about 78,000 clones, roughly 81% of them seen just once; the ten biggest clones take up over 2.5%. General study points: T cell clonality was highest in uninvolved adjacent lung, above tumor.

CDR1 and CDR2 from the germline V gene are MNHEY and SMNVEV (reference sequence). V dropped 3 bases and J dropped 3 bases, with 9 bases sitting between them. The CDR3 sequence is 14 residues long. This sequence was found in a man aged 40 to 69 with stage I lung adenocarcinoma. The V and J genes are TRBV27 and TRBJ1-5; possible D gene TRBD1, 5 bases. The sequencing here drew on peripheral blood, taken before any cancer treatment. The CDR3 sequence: CASSFGADNQPQHF. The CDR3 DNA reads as TGTGCCAGCAGTTTCGGGGCAGACAATCAGCCCCAGCATTTT.